This is a list of T cell receptor beta chains from one sample in a study of shared clonotypes between healthy human individuals. TCRdb keeps only in-frame clones here, not all; method: immunoSEQ multiplex PCR. The sample lists more than 2 million clones, nearly 97% occurring once. Sequencing was done on a sample of naive CD4+ T cells sorted from blood. These TCRs come from a young man in good health. CDR3s include the opening cysteine and the closing phenylalanine or tryptophan. D genes are given only for firm matches. Size tells how often a clone was seen (once, few, many) or the class of an expanded clone, and some rows leave it out.

CDR3aa: CASSIQGGYEQYF; CDR3nt: TGTGCCAGCTCGATCCAGGGTGGGTACGAGCAGTACTTC; d_gene: .; v_gene: TRBV18; j_gene: TRBJ2-7; abundance: .
CDR3aa: CSAGVGDTEAFF; CDR3nt: TGCAGCGCGGGGGTAGGGGACACTGAAGCTTTCTTT; d_gene: .; v_gene: TRBV29-1; j_gene: TRBJ1-1; abundance: .
CDR3aa: CASSPWGGGQETQYF; CDR3nt: TGCGCCAGCAGTCCCTGGGGGGGAGGGCAAGAGACCCAGTACTTC; d_gene: TRBD2; v_gene: TRBV4-3; j_gene: TRBJ2-5; abundance: .
CDR3aa: CASSFGQGLTEAFF; CDR3nt: TGTGCCAGCAGTTTCGGCCAGGGGCTCACTGAAGCTTTCTTT; d_gene: .; v_gene: TRBV27; j_gene: TRBJ1-1; abundance: .
CDR3aa: CASSSRTGSDTQYF; CDR3nt: TGTGCCAGTAGTTCAAGGACAGGGTCAGATACGCAGTATTTT; d_gene: TRBD1; v_gene: TRBV19; j_gene: TRBJ2-3; abundance: .
CDR3aa: CASSRGQGGGEEQFF; CDR3nt: TGTGCCAGCAGTAGGGGACAGGGAGGCGGGGAGGAGCAGTTCTTC; d_gene: TRBD1; v_gene: TRBV6-1; j_gene: TRBJ2-1; abundance: .
CDR3aa: CASSLLGQLGLHGYTF; CDR3nt: TGTGCCAGCAGCTTACTCGGCCAGTTGGGCCTCCATGGCTACACCTTC; d_gene: .; v_gene: TRBV7-9; j_gene: TRBJ1-2; abundance: once
CDR3aa: CSVWTSYLRETQYF; CDR3nt: TGCAGCGTCTGGACTAGCTACCTTCGTGAGACCCAGTACTTC; d_gene: TRBD2; v_gene: TRBV29-1; j_gene: TRBJ2-5; abundance: .
CDR3aa: CSASWGPEQYF; CDR3nt: TGCAGTGCTAGCTGGGGTCCCGAGCAGTACTTC; d_gene: .; v_gene: TRBV20-1; j_gene: TRBJ2-7; abundance: .
CDR3aa: CASSLGGVNTEAFF; CDR3nt: TGCGCCAGCAGTTTAGGTGGTGTGAACACTGAAGCTTTCTTT; d_gene: .; v_gene: TRBV5-1; j_gene: TRBJ1-1; abundance: .
CDR3aa: CASSLEVQGASGYTF; CDR3nt: TGCGCCAGCAGCTTGGAGGTTCAGGGGGCGAGCGGCTACACCTTC; d_gene: TRBD1; v_gene: TRBV5-1; j_gene: TRBJ1-2; abundance: once
CDR3aa: CASSLGGVSTDTQYF; CDR3nt: TGTGCCAGCAGCTTAGGGGGAGTTAGCACAGATACGCAGTATTTT; d_gene: .; v_gene: TRBV11-3; j_gene: TRBJ2-3; abundance: .
CDR3aa: CASIQAPNSPLHF; CDR3nt: TGTGCCAGCATACAGGCCCCCAATTCACCCCTCCACTTT; d_gene: .; v_gene: TRBV2; j_gene: TRBJ1-6; abundance: .
CDR3aa: CASSLVAGLNTEAFF; CDR3nt: TGCGCCAGCAGCTTGGTCGCAGGGTTGAACACTGAAGCTTTCTTT; d_gene: .; v_gene: TRBV5-1; j_gene: TRBJ1-1; abundance: once
CDR3aa: CASSISGLGEQYF; CDR3nt: TGCGCCAGCAGCATATCAGGGTTAGGGGAGCAGTACTTC; d_gene: .; v_gene: TRBV5-1; j_gene: TRBJ2-7; abundance: .
CDR3aa: CATNSGRSSYNEQFF; CDR3nt: TGTGCCACCAATAGCGGGAGGAGCTCCTACAATGAGCAGTTCTTC; d_gene: TRBD2; v_gene: TRBV10-3; j_gene: TRBJ2-1; abundance: .
CDR3aa: CASSRMVWEQFF; CDR3nt: TGTGCCAGCTCACGAATGGTTTGGGAGCAGTTCTTC; d_gene: .; v_gene: TRBV18; j_gene: TRBJ2-1; abundance: .
CDR3aa: CASSSTPASSNSPLHF; CDR3nt: TGCGCCAGCAGCTCGACACCCGCGTCGAGTAATTCACCCCTCCACTTT; d_gene: .; v_gene: TRBV5-1; j_gene: TRBJ1-6; abundance: .
CDR3aa: CASSQGAVSGELFF; CDR3nt: TGCGCCAGCAGCCAAGGTGCGGTATCCGGGGAGCTGTTTTTT; d_gene: .; v_gene: TRBV4-1; j_gene: TRBJ2-2; abundance: .
CDR3aa: CASSLGQVQRSPLHF; CDR3nt: TGTGCCAGCAGCTTAGGCCAGGTCCAGCGATCACCCCTCCACTTT; d_gene: .; v_gene: TRBV5-6; j_gene: TRBJ1-6; abundance: .
CDR3aa: CATSTAWAGGSYEQYF; CDR3nt: TGTGCCACCAGCACCGCGTGGGCGGGAGGATCCTACGAGCAGTACTTC; d_gene: TRBD2; v_gene: TRBV15; j_gene: TRBJ2-7; abundance: .
CDR3aa: CASSFGQFKAETQYF; CDR3nt: TGTGCCAGCAGCTTTGGCCAGTTCAAAGCGGAGACCCAGTACTTC; d_gene: .; v_gene: TRBV5-6; j_gene: TRBJ2-5; abundance: .
CDR3aa: CSVGTSGVNTGELFF; CDR3nt: TGCAGCGTTGGAACTAGCGGGGTGAACACCGGGGAGCTGTTTTTT; d_gene: TRBD2; v_gene: TRBV29-1; j_gene: TRBJ2-2; abundance: .
CDR3aa: CASSPGQGPNQPQHF; CDR3nt: TGTGCCAGCAGCCCAGGACAGGGACCAAATCAGCCCCAGCATTTT; d_gene: TRBD1; v_gene: TRBV7-9; j_gene: TRBJ1-5; abundance: .
CDR3aa: CASSRTGWVEAFF; CDR3nt: TGTGCCAGCAGTAGGACAGGGTGGGTAGAAGCTTTCTTT; d_gene: TRBD1; v_gene: TRBV25-1; j_gene: TRBJ1-1; abundance: .
CDR3aa: CASSSFGTSGEQYF; CDR3nt: TGTGCCAGCAGTTCATTTGGGACTAGCGGCGAGCAGTACTTC; d_gene: TRBD2; v_gene: TRBV27; j_gene: TRBJ2-7; abundance: .
CDR3aa: CAISEQVGYGYTF; CDR3nt: TGTGCCATCAGTGAGCAGGTCGGCTATGGCTACACCTTC; d_gene: .; v_gene: TRBV10-3; j_gene: TRBJ1-2; abundance: .
CDR3aa: CASSLGQGATDTQYF; CDR3nt: TGTGCCAGCAGCCTCGGACAGGGGGCCACAGATACGCAGTATTTT; d_gene: TRBD1; v_gene: TRBV7-3; j_gene: TRBJ2-3; abundance: once
CDR3aa: CASSESGQGVQVQYF; CDR3nt: TGTGCCAGCAGTGAGAGCGGGCAGGGGGTTCAGGTCCAGTACTTC; d_gene: .; v_gene: TRBV25-1; j_gene: TRBJ2-7; abundance: .